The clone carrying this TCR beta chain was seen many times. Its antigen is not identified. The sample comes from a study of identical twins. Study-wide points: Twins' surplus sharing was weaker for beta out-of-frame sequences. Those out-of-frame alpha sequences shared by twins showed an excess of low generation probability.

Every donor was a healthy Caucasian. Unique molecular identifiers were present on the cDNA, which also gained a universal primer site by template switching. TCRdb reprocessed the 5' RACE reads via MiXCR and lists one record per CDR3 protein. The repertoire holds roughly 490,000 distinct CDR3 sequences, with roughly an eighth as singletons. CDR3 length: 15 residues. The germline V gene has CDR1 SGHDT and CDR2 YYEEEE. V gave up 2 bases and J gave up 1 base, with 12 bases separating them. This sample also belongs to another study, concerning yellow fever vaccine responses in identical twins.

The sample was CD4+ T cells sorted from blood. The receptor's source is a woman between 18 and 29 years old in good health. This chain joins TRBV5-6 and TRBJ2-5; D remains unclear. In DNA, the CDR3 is TGTGCCAGCAGCTTAAAATTTCTGGCCCAAGAGACCCAGTACTTC. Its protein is CASSLKFLAQETQYF. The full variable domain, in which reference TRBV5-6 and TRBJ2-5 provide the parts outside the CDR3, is DAGVTQSPTHLIKTRGQQVTLRCSPKSGHDTVSWYQQALGQGPQFIFQYYEEEERQRGNFPDRFSGHQFPNYSSELNVNALLLGDSALYLCASSLKFLAQETQYFGPGTRLLVL.